The T cell receptor (beta chain) described here comes from a study of blood T cell repertoires in COVID-19. Study as a whole: T cells, B-cell-depleted T cells, or PBMCs supplied cDNA or gDNA.

Seattle cases were enrolled at active infection and followed longitudinally. J was trimmed by 6 bases and V by 4 bases; bases with no gene match: 17. The CDR3 sequence is 18 residues long. Germline V gene lookup returns CDR1 SGHAT and CDR2 FQNNGV. In the original workflow: Reference gene primer amplification gave nucleated cell count estimates. Data came from immunoSEQ multiplex PCR; TCRdb stores just in-frame clones and leaves some out. Clonal size and the V and J genes are those of that table, whereas D and trimming came from the DNA. The profile covers over 150,000 clones, with just under 85% appearing a single time and approximately 8% taken by the ten largest.

The source is a woman aged 80 or over with COVID-19, enrolled during active disease. Sequenced sample: peripheral blood. V and J are TRBV11-2 and TRBJ1-2; 10 bases fit TRBD1. CDR3 sequence reads: CASSSKTARDRGGHGYTF. In DNA form, the CDR3 reads TGTGCCAGCAGCTCAAAAACGGCCCGGGACAGGGGCGGCCATGGCTACACCTTC. Based on the CDR3 plus reference TRBV11-2 and TRBJ1-2, the full variable domain is EAGVAQSPRYKIIEKRQSVAFWCNPISGHATLYWYQQILGQGPKLLIQFQNNGVVDDSQLPKDRFSAERLKGVDSTLKIQPAKLEDSAVYLCASSSKTARDRGGHGYTFGSGTRLTVV.